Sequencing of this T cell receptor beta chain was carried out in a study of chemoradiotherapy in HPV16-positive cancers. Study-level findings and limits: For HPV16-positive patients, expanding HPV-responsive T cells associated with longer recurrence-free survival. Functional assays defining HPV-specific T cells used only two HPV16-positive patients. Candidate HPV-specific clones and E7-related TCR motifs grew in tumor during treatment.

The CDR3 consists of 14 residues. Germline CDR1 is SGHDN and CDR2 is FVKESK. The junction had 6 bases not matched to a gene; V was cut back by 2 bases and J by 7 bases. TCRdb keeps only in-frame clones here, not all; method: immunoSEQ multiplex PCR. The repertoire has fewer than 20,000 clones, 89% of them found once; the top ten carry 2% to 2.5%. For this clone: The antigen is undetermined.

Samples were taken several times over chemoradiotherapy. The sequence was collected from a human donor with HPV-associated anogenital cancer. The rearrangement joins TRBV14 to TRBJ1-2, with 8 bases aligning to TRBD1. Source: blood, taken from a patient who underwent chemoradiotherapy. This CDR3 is CASSQQTGVVGYTF. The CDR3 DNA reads TGTGCCAGCAGCCAACAGACAGGGGTAGTTGGCTACACCTTC.